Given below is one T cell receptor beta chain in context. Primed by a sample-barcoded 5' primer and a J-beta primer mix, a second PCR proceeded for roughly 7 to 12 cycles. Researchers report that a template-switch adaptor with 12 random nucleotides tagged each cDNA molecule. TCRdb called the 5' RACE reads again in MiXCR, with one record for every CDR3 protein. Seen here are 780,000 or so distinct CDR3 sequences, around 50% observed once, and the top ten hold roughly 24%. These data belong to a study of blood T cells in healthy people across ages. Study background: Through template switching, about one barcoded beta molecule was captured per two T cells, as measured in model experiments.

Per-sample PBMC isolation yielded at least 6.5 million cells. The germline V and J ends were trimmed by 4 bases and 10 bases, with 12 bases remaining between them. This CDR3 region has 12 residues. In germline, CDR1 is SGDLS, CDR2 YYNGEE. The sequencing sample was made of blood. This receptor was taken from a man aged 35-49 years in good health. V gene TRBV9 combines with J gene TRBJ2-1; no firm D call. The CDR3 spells CASSPPDPEQFF. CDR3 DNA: TGTGCCAGCAGCCCCCCGGACCCAGAGCAGTTCTTC.